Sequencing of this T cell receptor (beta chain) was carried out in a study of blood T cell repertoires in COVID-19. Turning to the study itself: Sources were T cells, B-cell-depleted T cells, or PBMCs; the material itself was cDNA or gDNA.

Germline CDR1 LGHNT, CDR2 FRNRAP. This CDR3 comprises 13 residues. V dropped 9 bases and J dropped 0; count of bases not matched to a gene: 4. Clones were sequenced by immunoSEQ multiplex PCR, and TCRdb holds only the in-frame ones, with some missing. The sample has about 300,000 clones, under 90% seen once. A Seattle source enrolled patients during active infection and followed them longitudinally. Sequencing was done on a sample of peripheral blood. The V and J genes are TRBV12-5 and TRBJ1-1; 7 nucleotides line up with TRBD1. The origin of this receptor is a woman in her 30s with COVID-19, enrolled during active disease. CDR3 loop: CASNRGLNTEAFF. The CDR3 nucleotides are TGTGCTAGCAACAGGGGACTGAACACTGAAGCTTTCTTT.